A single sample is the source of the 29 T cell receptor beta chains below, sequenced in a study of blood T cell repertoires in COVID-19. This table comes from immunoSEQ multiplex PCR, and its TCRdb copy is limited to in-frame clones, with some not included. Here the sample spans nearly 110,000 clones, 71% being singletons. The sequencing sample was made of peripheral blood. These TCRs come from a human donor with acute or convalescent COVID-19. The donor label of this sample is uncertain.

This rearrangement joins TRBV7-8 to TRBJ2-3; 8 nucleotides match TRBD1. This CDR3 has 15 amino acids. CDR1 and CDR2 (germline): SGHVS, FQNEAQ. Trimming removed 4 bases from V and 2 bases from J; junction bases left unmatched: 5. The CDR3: CASSSTGAVTDTQYF. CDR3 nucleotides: TGTGCCAGCAGCTCGACAGGGGCGGTCACAGATACGCAGTATTTT.

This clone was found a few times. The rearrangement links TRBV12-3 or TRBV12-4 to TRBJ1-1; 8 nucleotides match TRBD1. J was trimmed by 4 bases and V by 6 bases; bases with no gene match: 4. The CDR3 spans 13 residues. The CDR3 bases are TGTGCCAGCAGCCCGGACAGGGTCACTGAAGCTTTCTTT. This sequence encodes CASSPDRVTEAFF.

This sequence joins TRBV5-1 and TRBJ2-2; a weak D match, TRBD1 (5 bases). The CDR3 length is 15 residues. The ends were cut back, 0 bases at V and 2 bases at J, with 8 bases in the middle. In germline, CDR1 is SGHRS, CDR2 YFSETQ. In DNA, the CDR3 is TGCGCCAGCAGCTTGGTGGGGCTTAACACCGGGGAGCTGTTTTTT. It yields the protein CASSLVGLNTGELFF.

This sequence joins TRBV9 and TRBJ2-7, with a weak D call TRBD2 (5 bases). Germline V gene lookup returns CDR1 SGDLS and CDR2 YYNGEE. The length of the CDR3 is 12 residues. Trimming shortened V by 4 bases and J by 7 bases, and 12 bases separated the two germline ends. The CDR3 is CASSPRRGEQYF. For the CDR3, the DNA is TGTGCCAGCAGCCCCCGTCGGGGAGAGCAGTACTTC.

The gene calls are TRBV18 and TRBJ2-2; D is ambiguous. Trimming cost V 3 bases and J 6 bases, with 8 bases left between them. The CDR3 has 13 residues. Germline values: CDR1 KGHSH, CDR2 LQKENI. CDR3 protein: CASSPQSAGELFF. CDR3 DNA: TGTGCCAGCTCACCCCAAAGCGCCGGGGAGCTGTTTTTT.

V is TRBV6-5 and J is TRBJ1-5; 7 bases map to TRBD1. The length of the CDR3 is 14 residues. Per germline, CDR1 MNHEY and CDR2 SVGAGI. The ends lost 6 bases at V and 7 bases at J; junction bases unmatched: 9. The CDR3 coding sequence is TGTGCCAGCAGAACAGGGGTCGAGAGCCAGCCCCAGCATTTT. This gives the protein CASRTGVESQPQHF.

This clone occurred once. The CDR3 region has the DNA TGTGCCAGCAGTTACTCGTTGGGAGGGGGAGACGAAAAACTGTTTTTT. The encoded protein is CASSYSLGGGDEKLFF. This rearrangement joins TRBV6-5 to TRBJ1-4, with D perhaps TRBD1 (6 bases). The germline V gene encodes CDR1 MNHEY and CDR2 SVGAGI. This CDR3 is 16 amino acids long. Trimming took off 0 bases at V and 8 bases at J, with 16 bases between the two ends.

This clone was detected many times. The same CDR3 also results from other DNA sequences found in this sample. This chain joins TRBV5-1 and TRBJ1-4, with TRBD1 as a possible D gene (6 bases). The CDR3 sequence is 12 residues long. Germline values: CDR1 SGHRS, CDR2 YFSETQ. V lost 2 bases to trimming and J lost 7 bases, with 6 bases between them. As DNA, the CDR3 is TGCGCCAGCAGCTTACAGGGTGAAAAACTGTTTTTT. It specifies CASSLQGEKLFF. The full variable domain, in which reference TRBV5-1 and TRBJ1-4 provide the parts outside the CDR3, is KAGVTQTPRYLIKTRGQQVTLSCSPISGHRSVSWYQQTPGQGLQFLFEYFSETQRNKGNFPGRFSGRQFSNSRSEMNVSTLELGDSALYLCASSLQGEKLFFGSGTQLSVL.

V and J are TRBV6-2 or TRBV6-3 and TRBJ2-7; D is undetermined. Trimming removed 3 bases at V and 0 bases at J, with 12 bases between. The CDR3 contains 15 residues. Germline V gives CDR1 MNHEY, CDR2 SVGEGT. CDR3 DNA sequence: TGTGCCAGCAGTTATTCAGGAAAAAGCTCCTACGAGCAGTACTTC. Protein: CASSYSGKSSYEQYF.

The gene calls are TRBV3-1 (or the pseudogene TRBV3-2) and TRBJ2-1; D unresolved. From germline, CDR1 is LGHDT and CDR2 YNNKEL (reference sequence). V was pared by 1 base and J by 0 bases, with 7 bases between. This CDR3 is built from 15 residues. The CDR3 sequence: CASSQVRISYNEQFF. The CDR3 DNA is TGTGCCAGCAGCCAAGTGCGTATCTCCTACAATGAGCAGTTCTTC.

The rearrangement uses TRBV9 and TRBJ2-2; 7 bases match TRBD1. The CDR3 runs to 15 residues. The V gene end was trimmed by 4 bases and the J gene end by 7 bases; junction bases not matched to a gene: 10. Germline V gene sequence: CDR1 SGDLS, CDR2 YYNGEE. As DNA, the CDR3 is TGTGCCAGCAGCCCGCAACAGGGGTTGGTCGGGGAGCTGTTTTTT. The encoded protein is CASSPQQGLVGELFF.

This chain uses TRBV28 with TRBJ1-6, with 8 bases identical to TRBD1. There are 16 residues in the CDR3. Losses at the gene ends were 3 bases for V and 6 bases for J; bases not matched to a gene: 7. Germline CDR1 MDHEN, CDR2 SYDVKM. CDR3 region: CASSLGSTGVNSPLHF. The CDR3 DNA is TGTGCCAGCAGTTTGGGGTCGACAGGGGTTAATTCACCCCTCCACTTT.

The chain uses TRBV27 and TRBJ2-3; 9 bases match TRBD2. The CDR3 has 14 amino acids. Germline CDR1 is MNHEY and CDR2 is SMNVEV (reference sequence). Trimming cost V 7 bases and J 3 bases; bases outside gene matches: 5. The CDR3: CASKLRGGTDTQYF. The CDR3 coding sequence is TGTGCCAGCAAGCTGCGGGGGGGAACAGATACGCAGTATTTT.

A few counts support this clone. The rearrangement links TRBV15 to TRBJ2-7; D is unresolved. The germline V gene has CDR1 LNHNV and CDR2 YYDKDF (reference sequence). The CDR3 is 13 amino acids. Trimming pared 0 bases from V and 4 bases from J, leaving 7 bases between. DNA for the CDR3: TGTGCCACCAGCAGAGAATCCGGGTACGAGCAGTACTTC. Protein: CATSRESGYEQYF.

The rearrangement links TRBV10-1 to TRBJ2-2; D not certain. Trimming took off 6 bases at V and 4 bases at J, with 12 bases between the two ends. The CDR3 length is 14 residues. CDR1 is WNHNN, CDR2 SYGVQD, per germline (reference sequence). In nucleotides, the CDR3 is TGCGCCAGCAGGCGCGAGGTCGGCACCGGGGAGCTGTTTTTT. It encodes CASRREVGTGELFF.

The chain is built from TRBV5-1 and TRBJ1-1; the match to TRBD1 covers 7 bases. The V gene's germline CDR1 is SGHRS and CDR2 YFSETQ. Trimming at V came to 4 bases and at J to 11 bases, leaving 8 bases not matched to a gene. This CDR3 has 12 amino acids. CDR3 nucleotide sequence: TGCGCCAGCAGCCCGAGTGGGACAGTCGCTTTCTTT. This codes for CASSPSGTVAFF.

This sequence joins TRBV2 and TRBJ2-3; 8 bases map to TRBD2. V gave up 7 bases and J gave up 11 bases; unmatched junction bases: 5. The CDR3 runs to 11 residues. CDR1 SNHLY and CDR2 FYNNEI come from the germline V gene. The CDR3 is CASTMAGGQYF. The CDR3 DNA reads TGTGCCAGCACGATGGCGGGAGGGCAGTATTTT.

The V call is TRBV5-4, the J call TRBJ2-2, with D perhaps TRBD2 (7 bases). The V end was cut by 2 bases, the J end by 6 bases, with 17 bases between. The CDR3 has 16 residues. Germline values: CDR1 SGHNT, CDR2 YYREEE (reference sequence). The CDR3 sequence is CASSFRGAQHPGELFF. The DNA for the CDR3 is TGTGCCAGCAGCTTCCGGGGGGCACAACACCCCGGGGAGCTGTTTTTT.

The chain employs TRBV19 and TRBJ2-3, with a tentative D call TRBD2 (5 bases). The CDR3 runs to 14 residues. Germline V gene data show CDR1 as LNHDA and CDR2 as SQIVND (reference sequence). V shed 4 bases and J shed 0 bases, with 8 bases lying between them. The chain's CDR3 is CASSTGVSTDTQYF. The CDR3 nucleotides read TGTGCCAGTAGTACCGGGGTGAGCACAGATACGCAGTATTTT.

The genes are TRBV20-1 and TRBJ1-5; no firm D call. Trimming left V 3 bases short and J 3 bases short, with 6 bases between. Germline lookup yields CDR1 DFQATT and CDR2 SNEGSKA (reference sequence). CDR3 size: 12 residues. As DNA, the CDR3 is TGCAGTGCTAGTCAGGTCAATCAGCCCCAGCATTTT. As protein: CSASQVNQPQHF.

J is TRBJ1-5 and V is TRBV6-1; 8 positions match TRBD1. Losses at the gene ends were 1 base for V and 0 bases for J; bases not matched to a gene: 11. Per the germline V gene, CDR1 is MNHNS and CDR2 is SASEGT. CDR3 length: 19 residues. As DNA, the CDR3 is TGTGCCAGCAGTGAAGGGGCAGGGGGCCGATATTATAGCAATCAGCCCCAGCATTTT. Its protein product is CASSEGAGGRYYSNQPQHF.

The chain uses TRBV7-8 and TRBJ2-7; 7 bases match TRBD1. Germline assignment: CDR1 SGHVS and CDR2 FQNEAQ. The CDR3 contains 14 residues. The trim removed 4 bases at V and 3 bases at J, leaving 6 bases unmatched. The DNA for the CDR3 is TGTGCCAGCAGCTCCGACAGGGTTAACTACGAGCAGTACTTC. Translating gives CASSSDRVNYEQYF.

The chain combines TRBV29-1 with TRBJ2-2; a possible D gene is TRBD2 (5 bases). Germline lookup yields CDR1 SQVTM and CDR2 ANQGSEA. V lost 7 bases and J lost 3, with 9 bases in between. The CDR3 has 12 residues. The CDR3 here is CSARGDTGELFF. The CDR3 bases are TGCAGCGCCCGGGGAGACACCGGGGAGCTGTTTTTT.

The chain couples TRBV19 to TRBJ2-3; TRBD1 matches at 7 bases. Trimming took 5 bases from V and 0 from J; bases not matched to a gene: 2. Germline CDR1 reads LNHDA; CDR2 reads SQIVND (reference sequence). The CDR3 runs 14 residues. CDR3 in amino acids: CASSATGSTDTQYF. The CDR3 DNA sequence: TGTGCCAGTAGTGCGACAGGGAGCACAGATACGCAGTATTTT.

The CDR3 DNA is TGCGCCAGCAGCCAAGATGGGCGGGGGGGAGGTGAGCAGTTCTTC. Amino acid sequence: CASSQDGRGGGEQFF. The V call is TRBV4-1, the J call TRBJ2-1; 9 bases are shared with TRBD2. The germline V gene encodes CDR1 MGHRA and CDR2 YSYEKL. V lost 0 bases and J lost 9; bases outside the gene matches: 6. The CDR3 covers 15 residues.

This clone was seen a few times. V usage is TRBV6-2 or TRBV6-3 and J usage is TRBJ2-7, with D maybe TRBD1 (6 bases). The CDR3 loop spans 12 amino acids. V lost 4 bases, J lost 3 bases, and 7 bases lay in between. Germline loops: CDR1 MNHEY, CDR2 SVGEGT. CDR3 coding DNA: TGTGCCAGCAGTTGGGACAACTACGAGCAGTACTTC. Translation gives CASSWDNYEQYF.

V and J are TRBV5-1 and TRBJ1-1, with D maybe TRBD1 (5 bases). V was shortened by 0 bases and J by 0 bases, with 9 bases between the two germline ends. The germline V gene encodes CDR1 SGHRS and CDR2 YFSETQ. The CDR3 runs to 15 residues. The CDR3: CASSLEGALNTEAFF. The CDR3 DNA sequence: TGCGCCAGCAGCTTGGAAGGGGCTTTGAACACTGAAGCTTTCTTT.

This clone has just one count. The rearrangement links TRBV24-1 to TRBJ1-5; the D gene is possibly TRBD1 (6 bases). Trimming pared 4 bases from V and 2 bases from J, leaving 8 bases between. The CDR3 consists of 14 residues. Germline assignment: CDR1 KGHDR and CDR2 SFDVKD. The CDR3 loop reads CATSDPGGNQPQHF. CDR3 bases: TGTGCCACCAGTGACCCAGGGGGCAATCAGCCCCAGCATTTT.

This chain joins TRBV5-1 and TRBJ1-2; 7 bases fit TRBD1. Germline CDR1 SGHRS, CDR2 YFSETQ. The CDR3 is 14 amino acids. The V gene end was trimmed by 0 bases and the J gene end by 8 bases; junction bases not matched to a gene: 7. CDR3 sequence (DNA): TGCGCCAGCAGCTTGGACAGGGGATACGGCGGCTACACCTTC. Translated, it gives CASSLDRGYGGYTF.